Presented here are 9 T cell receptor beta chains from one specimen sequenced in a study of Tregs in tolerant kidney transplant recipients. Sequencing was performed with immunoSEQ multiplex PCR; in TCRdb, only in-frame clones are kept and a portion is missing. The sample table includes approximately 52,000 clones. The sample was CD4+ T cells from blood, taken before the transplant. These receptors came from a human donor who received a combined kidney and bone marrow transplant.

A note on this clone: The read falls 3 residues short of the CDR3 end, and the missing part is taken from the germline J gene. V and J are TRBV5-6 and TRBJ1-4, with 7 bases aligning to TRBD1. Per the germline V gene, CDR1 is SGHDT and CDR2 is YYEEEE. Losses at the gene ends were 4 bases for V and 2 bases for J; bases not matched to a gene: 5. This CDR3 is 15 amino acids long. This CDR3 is CASSEQGRTNEKLFF. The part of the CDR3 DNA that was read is TGTGCCAGCAGCGAACAGGGGAGGACTAATGAAAAA.

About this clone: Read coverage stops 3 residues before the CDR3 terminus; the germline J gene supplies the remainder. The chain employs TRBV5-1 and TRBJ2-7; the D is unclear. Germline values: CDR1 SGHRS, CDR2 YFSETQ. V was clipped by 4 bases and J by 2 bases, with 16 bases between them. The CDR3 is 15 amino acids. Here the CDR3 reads CASSLRRESTYEQYF. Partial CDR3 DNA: TGCGCCAGCAGCCTCCGTAGAGAGTCCACCTACGAG.

The covered CDR3 bases are TGTGCCAGCAGCAGACCGGGACAGGCGGACGAG. Residues: CASSRPGQADE. The whole CDR3 protein is CASSRPGQADEQYF. V and J are TRBV7-9 and TRBJ2-7; 8 nucleotides agree with TRBD1. The CDR3 end falls 3 residues outside the read, so it is completed with the germline J gene. V gave up 5 bases and J gave up 5 bases; unmatched junction bases: 8. The germline gives CDR1 SEHNR, CDR2 FQNEAQ (reference sequence). The CDR3 is 14 residues long.

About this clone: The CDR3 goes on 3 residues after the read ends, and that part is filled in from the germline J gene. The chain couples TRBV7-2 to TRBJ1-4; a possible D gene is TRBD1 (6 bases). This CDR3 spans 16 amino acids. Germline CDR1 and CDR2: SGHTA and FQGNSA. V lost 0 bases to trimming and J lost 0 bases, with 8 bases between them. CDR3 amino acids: CASSLAQGATNEKLFF. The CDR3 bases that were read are TGTGCCAGCAGCTTAGCACAGGGTGCAACTAATGAAAAA. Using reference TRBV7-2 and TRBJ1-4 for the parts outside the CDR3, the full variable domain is GAGVSQSPSNKVTEKGKDVELRCDPISGHTALYWYRQSLGQGLEFLIYFQGNSAPDKSGLPSDRFSAERTGGSVSTLTIQRTQQEDSAVYLCASSLAQGATNEKLFFGSGTQLSVL.

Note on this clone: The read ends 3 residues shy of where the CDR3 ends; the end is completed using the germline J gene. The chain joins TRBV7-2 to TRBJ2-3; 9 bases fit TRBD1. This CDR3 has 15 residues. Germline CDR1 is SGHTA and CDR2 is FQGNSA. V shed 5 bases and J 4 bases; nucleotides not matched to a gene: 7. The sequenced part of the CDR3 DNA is TGTGCCAGCAGCGCACAGGGGGCTATCGCAGATACG. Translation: CASSAQGAIADT. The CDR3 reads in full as CASSAQGAIADTQYF.

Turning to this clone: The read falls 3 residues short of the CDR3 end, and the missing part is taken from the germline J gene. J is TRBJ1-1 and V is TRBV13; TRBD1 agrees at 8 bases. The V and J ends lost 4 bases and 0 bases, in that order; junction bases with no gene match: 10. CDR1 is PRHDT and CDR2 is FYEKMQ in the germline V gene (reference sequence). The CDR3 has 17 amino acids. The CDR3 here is CASSSRTMGQVNTEAFF. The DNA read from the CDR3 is TGTGCCAGCAGCTCGCGGACTATGGGACAGGTGAACACTGAA.

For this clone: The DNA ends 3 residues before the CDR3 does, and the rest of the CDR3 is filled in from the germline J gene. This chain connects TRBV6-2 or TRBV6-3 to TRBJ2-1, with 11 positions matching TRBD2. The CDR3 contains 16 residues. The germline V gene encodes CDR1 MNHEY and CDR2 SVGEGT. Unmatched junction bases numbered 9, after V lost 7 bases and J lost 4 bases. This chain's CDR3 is CASTNLAGGSYNEQFF. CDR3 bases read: TGTGCCAGCACAAATCTAGCGGGAGGCTCATACAATGAG.

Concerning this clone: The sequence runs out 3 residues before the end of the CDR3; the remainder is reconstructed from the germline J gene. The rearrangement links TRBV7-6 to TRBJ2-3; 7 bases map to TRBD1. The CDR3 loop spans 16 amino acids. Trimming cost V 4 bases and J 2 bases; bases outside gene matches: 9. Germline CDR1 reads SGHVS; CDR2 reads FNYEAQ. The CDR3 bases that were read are TGTGCCAGCAGCTCCCGACAGGGATCCAACACAGATACG. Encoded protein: CASSSRQGSNTDT. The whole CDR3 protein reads CASSSRQGSNTDTQYF.

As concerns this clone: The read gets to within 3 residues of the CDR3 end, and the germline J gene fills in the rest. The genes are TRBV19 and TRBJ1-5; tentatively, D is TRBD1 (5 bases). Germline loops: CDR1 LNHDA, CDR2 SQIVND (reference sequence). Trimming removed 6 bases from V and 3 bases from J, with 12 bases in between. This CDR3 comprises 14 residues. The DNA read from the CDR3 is TGTGCCAGTAGATTTGACAGCATCAATCAGCCC. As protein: CASRFDSINQP. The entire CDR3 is CASRFDSINQPQHF.